This entry concerns a single T cell receptor beta chain. The sample contains more than one DNA sequence encoding this CDR3. This sample was taken from a study of shared clonotypes between healthy human individuals. Clones were read by immunoSEQ multiplex PCR, and TCRdb kept only the in-frame ones, dropping some. The table shows about 1.5 million clones, with around 97% occurring only once. CDR3 length: 15 amino acids. The J segment lost 1 base and the V segment lost 0 bases, leaving 2 bases of the junction unmatched. The V gene's germline CDR1 is SGHRS and CDR2 YFSETQ. Sequenced sample: naive CD4+ T cells sorted from blood. Noted subset: CD45RA+ positively selected. The chain combines TRBV5-1 with TRBJ2-3; the match to TRBD1 covers 7 bases. The receptor comes from a man younger than 45 in good health. The CDR3 loop reads CASSLAGTGTDTQYF. In nucleotides, the CDR3 is TGCGCCAGCAGCTTGGCCGGGACAGGCACAGATACGCAGTATTTT.